Detailed here is one T cell receptor (beta chain). The target antigen is unknown. V lost 4 bases and J 7 bases, leaving 17 bases between the germline ends. CDR3 length: 14 residues. The germline CDR1 and CDR2 sequences are SGHRS and YFSETQ. This sample is part of a study of T cell responses to AZD1222 COVID-19 vaccine. Across the study: The study pooled second doses at about 4 or about 12 weeks. Study-wide results and limits: When two AZD1222 doses had been given, Spike-specific TCR breadth and depth rose. Seropositivity was recorded at baseline in only a handful of AZD1222 recipients.

The assay was immunoSEQ multiplex PCR, and TCRdb's table has in-frame clones only and misses some. The repertoire includes over 100,000 clones, approximately 83% of them detected once, and around a tenth sits in the top ten. The V and J genes are TRBV5-1 and TRBJ1-2; TRBD1 might be the D (5 bases). The source of this sequence is an adult in good health. Sample: peripheral blood, taken on day 0 of AZD1222 vaccination. The CDR3 coding sequence is TGCGCCAGCAGCGATATCAGGGCTACGGGTGGCTACACCTTC. It specifies CASSDIRATGGYTF.